These T cell receptor beta chains were read from a single sample in a study of spatial heterogeneity in lung cancer. TCRdb passed the 5' RACE reads through MiXCR, listing each CDR3 protein once. The sample shows 15,000 to 20,000 distinct CDR3 sequences, roughly 6.3% of them seen only once. The input for sequencing was PBMCs, taken at follow-up. Receptor source: a male donor with early-stage non-small cell lung cancer. Both conserved end residues are part of each CDR3. A D gene is named only where the DNA matches it firmly. Rows may omit the clone size; those that give it use once, few, many or a size class.

size	V	length	J	D	CDR3	DNA
many	TRBV11-2	14	TRBJ1-6	NA	CASSQGRHNSPLHF	TGTGCCAGCAGCCAGGGACGGCATAATTCACCCCTCCACTTT
many	TRBV20-1	16	TRBJ2-3	NA	CSAREEWDSATDTQYF	TGCAGTGCTAGAGAAGAATGGGACTCCGCCACAGATACGCAGTATTTT
many	TRBV28	12	TRBJ1-5	NA	CASSLVGPPQHF	TGTGCCAGCAGTTTAGTCGGACCGCCCCAGCATTTT
many	TRBV5-1	11	TRBJ2-3	NA	CASHGGDTQYF	TGCGCCAGTCACGGGGGTGATACGCAGTATTTT
many	TRBV28	13	TRBJ2-4	TRBD1	CASSPTRGHIQYF	TGTGCCAGCAGTCCGACCAGGGGGCACATTCAGTACTTC
many	TRBV5-4	15	TRBJ2-2	NA	CASSLATVYTGELFF	TGTGCCAGCAGCCTAGCGACAGTTTACACCGGGGAGCTGTTTTTT
many	TRBV18	17	TRBJ2-1	TRBD1	CASSRSGQKETYNEQFF	TGTGCCAGCTCACGTTCGGGACAGAAGGAAACCTACAATGAGCAGTTCTTC
many	TRBV5-1	15	TRBJ2-1	TRBD2	CASSQTSGSNNEQFF	TGCGCCAGCAGCCAGACTAGCGGGAGCAACAATGAGCAGTTCTTC
many	TRBV12-3/TRBV12-4	15	TRBJ2-7	NA	CASNPGSRGDFRQYF	TGTGCCAGCAACCCGGGGAGCCGTGGGGACTTTCGGCAGTACTTC
medium-sized	TRBV12-3/TRBV12-4	13	TRBJ1-5	TRBD1	CASSSDRDQPQHF	TGTGCCAGCAGTTCGGACAGGGATCAGCCCCAGCATTTT
many	TRBV28	14	TRBJ2-7	NA	CASSLPGGEFEQYF	TGTGCCAGCAGCCTGCCAGGGGGGGAATTCGAGCAGTACTTC
many	TRBV7-3	14	TRBJ2-3	NA	CASSLLGETDTQYF	TGTGCCAGCAGCTTACTAGGTGAAACAGATACGCAGTATTTT
many	TRBV2	13	TRBJ2-7	NA	CASNQRVDYEQYF	TGTGCCAGCAATCAGCGAGTTGATTACGAGCAGTACTTC
many	TRBV4-1	11	TRBJ2-1	NA	CASSQDIEQFF	TGCGCCAGCAGCCAAGATATTGAGCAGTTCTTC
few	TRBV3-1	14	TRBJ2-7	NA	CASSQAYSPYEQYF	TGTGCCAGCAGCCAAGCGTATAGCCCCTACGAGCAGTACTTC
many	TRBV28	15	TRBJ2-5	TRBD2	CASSFSAGGRETQYF	TGTGCCAGCAGTTTTTCAGCGGGAGGGCGGGAGACCCAGTACTTC
NA	TRBV5-6	15	TRBJ2-5	NA	CASSFGGGAQETQYF	TGTGCCAGCAGCTTCGGGGGCGGGGCACAAGAGACCCAGTACTTC
many	TRBV10-3	16	TRBJ2-7	NA	CAISDGQGGSSYEQYF	TGTGCCATCAGTGACGGTCAGGGGGGATCTTCCTACGAGCAGTACTTC
NA	TRBV5-1	13	TRBJ2-5	TRBD1	CASSWDSQETQYF	TGCGCCAGCAGCTGGGACAGCCAAGAGACCCAGTACTTC
many	TRBV25-1	15	TRBJ1-1	TRBD1	CASSAPNRGGTEAFF	TGTGCCAGCAGTGCCCCAAACAGGGGCGGCACTGAAGCTTTCTTT
many	TRBV4-1	16	TRBJ1-6	NA	CASSQDGRGESSPLHF	TGCGCCAGCAGCCAAGATGGTCGGGGGGAGAGTTCACCCCTCCACTTT
few	TRBV3-1	16	TRBJ1-1	TRBD1	CTSSQEPRTGNTEAFF	TGTACCAGCAGCCAAGAACCCAGGACAGGGAACACTGAAGCTTTCTTT
many	TRBV18	16	TRBJ2-5	TRBD1	CASSVTGTGHQETQYF	TGTGCCAGCTCTGTGACTGGGACAGGGCACCAAGAGACCCAGTACTTC
many	TRBV29-1	12	TRBJ2-7	NA	CSVEGREHEQYF	TGCAGCGTTGAAGGCAGGGAGCACGAGCAGTACTTC
many	TRBV24-1	18	TRBJ2-7	TRBD1	CATSAPRARDSYGYEQYF	TGTGCCACCAGTGCCCCCCGGGCCCGGGACAGCTACGGCTACGAGCAGTACTTC
many	TRBV11-2	14	TRBJ2-5	TRBD2	CASSLTSYQETQYF	TGTGCCAGCAGCTTGACTAGCTACCAAGAGACCCAGTACTTC
many	TRBV13	12	TRBJ2-5	NA	CASSLRGETQYF	TGTGCCAGCAGCTTAAGGGGAGAGACCCAGTACTTC
many	TRBV20-1	16	TRBJ1-6	TRBD1	CSARVNRGRGNSPLHF	TGCAGTGCTAGGGTCAACAGGGGGCGCGGAAATTCACCCCTCCACTTT
many	TRBV28	13	TRBJ1-6	TRBD1	CATKTGSVGPLHF	TGTGCCACCAAGACAGGGTCTGTAGGGCCCCTCCACTTT
many	TRBV10-3	14	TRBJ2-7	TRBD2	CAIRTPGLAGEQYF	TGTGCCATCAGGACCCCGGGACTAGCGGGCGAGCAGTACTTC
many	TRBV28	12	TRBJ1-6	NA	CASSRPGAPPHF	TGTGCCAGCAGTCGACCGGGGGCACCCCCCCACTTT
many	TRBV10-3	15	TRBJ2-1	TRBD2	CAISEDGRAHNEQFF	TGTGCCATCAGTGAGGACGGGAGGGCCCACAATGAGCAGTTCTTC
many	TRBV20-1	15	TRBJ1-3	NA	CSARDRGGPGNTIYF	TGCAGTGCTAGAGATAGGGGGGGGCCCGGAAACACCATATATTTT
many	TRBV30	11	TRBJ2-2	NA	CAWSLTGELFF	TGTGCCTGGAGTCTCACCGGGGAGCTGTTTTTT
many	TRBV25-1	14	TRBJ1-1	TRBD1	CATKGGLANTEAFF	TGTGCCACCAAAGGGGGCCTGGCGAACACTGAAGCTTTCTTT
many	TRBV3-2	15	TRBJ1-1	NA	CASSQESTANTEAFF	TGTGCCAGCAGCCAAGAATCGACCGCCAACACTGAAGCTTTCTTT
many	TRBV3-1	14	TRBJ1-2	TRBD1	CASSPSGTAYGYTF	TGTGCCAGCAGCCCATCCGGGACAGCCTATGGCTACACCTTC
many	TRBV7-6	14	TRBJ2-1	NA	CASSFRAPPAEQFF	TGTGCCAGCAGCTTCCGGGCTCCCCCGGCTGAGCAGTTCTTC
many	TRBV28	19	TRBJ2-6	TRBD1	CASSHVSRTGTAGANVLTF	TGTGCCAGCAGTCATGTCTCGAGGACAGGGACGGCCGGGGCCAACGTCCTGACTTTC
NA	TRBV5-1	13	TRBJ1-3	NA	CASREWSGNTIYF	TGCGCCAGCAGGGAGTGGTCTGGAAACACCATATATTTT
many	TRBV7-2	15	TRBJ2-3	TRBD1	CASSPGQGQTDTQYF	TGTGCCAGCAGCCCCGGACAGGGGCAGACAGATACGCAGTATTTT
NA	TRBV11-2	14	TRBJ2-1	TRBD2	CASSQIAGVNEQFF	TGTGCCAGCAGCCAAATAGCGGGAGTCAATGAGCAGTTCTTC
few	TRBV20-1	13	TRBJ1-1	TRBD1	CSAPAQGGTEAFF	TGCAGTGCCCCTGCCCAGGGGGGCACTGAAGCTTTCTTT
NA	TRBV5-4	12	TRBJ2-7	NA	CASSLQWGEQYF	TGTGCCAGCAGCCTCCAATGGGGGGAGCAGTACTTC
many	TRBV27	13	TRBJ2-7	NA	CASSLYPAYEQYF	TGTGCCAGCAGTTTATACCCCGCCTACGAGCAGTACTTC
NA	TRBV6-2/TRBV6-3	13	TRBJ2-7	TRBD1	CASSRGQSYEQYF	TGTGCCAGCAGTAGGGGACAGTCCTACGAGCAGTACTTC
NA	TRBV28	16	TRBJ2-1	TRBD2	CASSLPGGSPGNEQFF	TGTGCCAGCAGTTTACCCGGCGGGAGTCCAGGCAATGAGCAGTTCTTC
many	TRBV11-2	16	TRBJ2-4	NA	CASSLVGQRAKNIQYF	TGTGCCAGCAGCTTAGTAGGCCAGAGAGCCAAAAACATTCAGTACTTC